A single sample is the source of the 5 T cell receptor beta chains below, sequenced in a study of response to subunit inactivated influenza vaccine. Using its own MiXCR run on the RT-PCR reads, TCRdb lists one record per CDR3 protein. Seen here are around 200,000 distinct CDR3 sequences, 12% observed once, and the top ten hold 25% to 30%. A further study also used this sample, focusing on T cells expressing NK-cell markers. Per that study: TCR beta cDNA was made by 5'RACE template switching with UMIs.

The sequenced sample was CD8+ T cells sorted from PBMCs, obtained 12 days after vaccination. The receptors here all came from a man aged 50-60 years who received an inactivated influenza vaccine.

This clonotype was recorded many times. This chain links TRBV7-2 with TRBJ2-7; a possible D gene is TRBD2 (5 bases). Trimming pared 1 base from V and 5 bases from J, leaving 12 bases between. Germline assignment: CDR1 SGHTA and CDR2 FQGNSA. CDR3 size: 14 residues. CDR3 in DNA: TGTGCCAGCAGCTTAGTCCTAGCTACCCACGAGCAGTACTTC. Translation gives CASSLVLATHEQYF.

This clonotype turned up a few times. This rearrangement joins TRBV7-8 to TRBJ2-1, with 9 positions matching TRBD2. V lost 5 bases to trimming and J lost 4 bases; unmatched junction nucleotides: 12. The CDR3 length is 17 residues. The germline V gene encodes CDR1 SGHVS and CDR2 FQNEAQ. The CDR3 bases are TGTGCCAGCAGCCTAAGACTCACCAGCGGGGGGTACAATGAGCAGTTCTTC. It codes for CASSLRLTSGGYNEQFF.

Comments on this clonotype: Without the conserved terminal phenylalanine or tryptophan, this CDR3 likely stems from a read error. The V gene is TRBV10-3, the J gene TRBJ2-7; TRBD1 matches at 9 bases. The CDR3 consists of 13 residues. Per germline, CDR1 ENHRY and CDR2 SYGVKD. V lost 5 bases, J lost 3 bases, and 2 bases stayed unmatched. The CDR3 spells CAISRTGDYEQYL. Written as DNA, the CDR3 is TGTGCCATCAGTCGGACAGGGGACTACGAGCAGTACCTC.

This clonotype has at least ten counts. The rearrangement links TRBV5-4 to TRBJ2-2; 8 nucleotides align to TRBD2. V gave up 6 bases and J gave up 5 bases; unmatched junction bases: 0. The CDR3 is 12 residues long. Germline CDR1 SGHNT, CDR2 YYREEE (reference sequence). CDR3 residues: CASTGGTGELFF. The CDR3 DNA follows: TGTGCCAGCACGGGGGGGACCGGGGAGCTGTTTTTT.

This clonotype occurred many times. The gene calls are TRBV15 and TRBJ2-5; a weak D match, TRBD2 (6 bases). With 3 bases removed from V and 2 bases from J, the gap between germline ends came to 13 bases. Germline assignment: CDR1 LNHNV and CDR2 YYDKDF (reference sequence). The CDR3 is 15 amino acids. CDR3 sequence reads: CATSSDWGVQETQYF. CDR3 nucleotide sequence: TGTGCCACCAGCAGTGATTGGGGGGTTCAAGAGACCCAGTACTTC. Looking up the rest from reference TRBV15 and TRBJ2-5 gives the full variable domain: DAMVIQNPRYQVTQFGKPVTLSCSQTLNHNVMYWYQQKSSQAPKLLFHYYDKDFNNEADTPDNFQSRRPNTSFCFLDIRSPGLGDTAMYLCATSSDWGVQETQYFGPGTRLLVL.